Listed below are T cell receptor beta chains from one sample, sequenced in a study of T cell repertoires in cytomegalovirus infection. TCRdb reprocessed the reads via MiXCR and lists one record per CDR3 protein. The table lists approximately 250,000 distinct CDR3 sequences, roughly 20% of them singletons. Sequencing was performed on CD8+ T cells from PBMCs. These receptors originate from a human donor in good health (CMV status not recorded). Some clones in this sample may be carry-over from other donors' samples. Each CDR3 is given with its conserved first and last residue. The order of the fields is V gene, J gene, clone size, D gene, CDR3 DNA, CDR3 protein. A D gene is named only where the DNA matches it firmly. Clone size is not always given. Where it is, it says once, few, many or a class for expanded clones.

TRBV7-9	TRBJ1-5	many	-	TGTGCCAGCAGCTCCGGGGGGGGGGCCTATCAGCCCCAGCATTTT	CASSSGGGAYQPQHF
TRBV20-1	TRBJ1-1	few	TRBD1	TGCAGTGCTGACAGGGAAGGGGACACTGAAGCTTTCTTT	CSADREGDTEAFF
TRBV6-6	TRBJ1-3	-	-	TGTGCCAGCAGTTATAACGCCGTTCGGGATGACACCATATATTTT	CASSYNAVRDDTIYF
TRBV27	TRBJ2-1	-	TRBD1	TGTGCCAGCCCGGGACAGGGGGTAGAGGAGCAGTTCTTC	CASPGQGVEEQFF
TRBV7-2	TRBJ2-1	many	-	TGTGCCAGCAGCTACCCTTTTTCAGGGGCGTCCGATGAGCAGTTCTTC	CASSYPFSGASDEQFF
TRBV30	TRBJ2-1	-	TRBD2	TGTGCCTGGATCCATCGGGCGGGGGGTTACAGCGCCTACAATGAGCAGTTCTTC	CAWIHRAGGYSAYNEQFF
TRBV20-1	TRBJ2-2	-	TRBD1	TGCAGTGCTAGGGACAGGGCGAACACCGGGGAGCTGTTTTTT	CSARDRANTGELFF
TRBV7-6	TRBJ2-1	many	-	TGTGCCAGCAGCTTAGCTCCCAGAAGCACCTACAATGAGCAGTTCTTC	CASSLAPRSTYNEQFF
TRBV7-6	TRBJ2-7	-	-	TGTGCCACCAGCCAAACTGTAAGTTACGAGCAGTACTTC	CATSQTVSYEQYF
TRBV12-3/TRBV12-4	TRBJ2-7	few	TRBD1	TGTGCCAGCAGTCAGGACAGGTCGTACGAGCAGTACTTC	CASSQDRSYEQYF
TRBV7-6	TRBJ2-7	many	TRBD1	TGTGCCAGCAGCGCGGACAGGAGGGAGCAGTACTTC	CASSADRREQYF
TRBV20-1	TRBJ2-1	many	-	TGCAGTGCCGACATGGGAGCTGAGCAGTTCTTC	CSADMGAEQFF
TRBV6-6	TRBJ1-2	-	TRBD1	TGTGCCAGCAGTTACTCCCCGGACAGGAACTATGGCTACACCTTC	CASSYSPDRNYGYTF
TRBV12-3/TRBV12-4	TRBJ1-5	many	TRBD1	TGTGCCAGCAGCTCGACAGGGAATCAGCCCCAGCATTTT	CASSSTGNQPQHF
TRBV11-2	TRBJ2-2	few	TRBD1	TGTGCCAGCAGCTTTCTAACCGGGACAGGAGGAGAGCTGTTTTTT	CASSFLTGTGGELFF
TRBV7-9	TRBJ1-2	many	TRBD1	TGTGCCAGCAGCTTAGCCTACCGGGACAGGGATGATGGCTACACCTTC	CASSLAYRDRDDGYTF
TRBV28	TRBJ2-7	few	TRBD1	TGTGCCAGCAGCCCTCAGGACAGGGCCTACGAGCAGTACTTC	CASSPQDRAYEQYF
TRBV5-1	TRBJ1-1	many	-	TGTGCCAGCAGCTTAGTGGGGGGCAACACTGAAGCTTTCTTT	CASSLVGGNTEAFF
TRBV20-1	TRBJ1-2	-	TRBD1	TGCAGTGCAAGGGGACAGGGCAGGAACTATGGCTACACCTTC	CSARGQGRNYGYTF
TRBV7-9	TRBJ2-7	-	TRBD2	TGTGCCAGCAGCTTCGGACTAGCGGGGGGGACCTACGAGCAGTACTTC	CASSFGLAGGTYEQYF
TRBV12-3/TRBV12-4	TRBJ2-7	-	TRBD1	TGTGCCAGCAGTTTTGGGACAGGGCTCGAGCAGTACTTC	CASSFGTGLEQYF
TRBV20-1	TRBJ1-5	few	TRBD1	TGCAGTGCTAGAGATACCTTCGGGACAGAATATAGCAATCAGCCCCAGCATTTT	CSARDTFGTEYSNQPQHF